This is a list of T cell receptor beta chains from one sample in a study of cytomegalovirus exposure and HLA in healthy donors. Sequencing was performed with immunoSEQ multiplex PCR; in TCRdb, only in-frame clones are kept and a portion is missing. The table shows 120,000 to 150,000 clones, with around 90% occurring only once. What was sequenced was PBMCs. These receptors all stem from a woman in her late teens or twenties in good health and CMV-seropositive. CDR3s include the opening cysteine and the closing phenylalanine or tryptophan. The order of the fields is J gene, V gene, clone size, D gene, CDR3 DNA, CDR3 protein. A D gene is named only where the DNA matches it firmly. Clone size is stated in some rows and not others, as once, few, many or a class when expanded.

>TRBJ2-3|TRBV7-9|.|.
TGTGCCAGCAGCGACAGGACAAAAGACGCAGATACGCAGTATTTT
CASSDRTKDADTQYF
>TRBJ2-5|TRBV7-3|.|TRBD2
TGTGCCAGCAGCAAGGGACTAGCGGAGACCCAGTACTTC
CASSKGLAETQYF
>TRBJ2-7|TRBV6-5|.|.
TGTGCCAGCAGCCCCCGATACATGGTCGACGAGCAGTACTTC
CASSPRYMVDEQYF
>TRBJ1-4|TRBV7-6|.|TRBD1
TGTGCCAGCAGCTTCGGACAGGGTCGTGAGGGTGAAAAACTGTTTTTT
CASSFGQGREGEKLFF
>TRBJ2-7|TRBV4-3|.|TRBD2
TGCGCCAGCAGCCCTACCGGGACTAGCGGGGGTTTTTACGAGCAGTACTTC
CASSPTGTSGGFYEQYF
>TRBJ1-2|TRBV19|.|TRBD1
TGTGCCAGCCACGAGGCGGACAGGTTCTATGGCTACACCTTC
CASHEADRFYGYTF
>TRBJ1-2|TRBV9|.|TRBD1
TGTGCCAGCAGCACCCACCACAGGGGATCCTATGGCTACACCTTC
CASSTHHRGSYGYTF
>TRBJ2-2|TRBV4-1|.|TRBD2
TGCGCCAGCAGTCTCTATGGACCGGGACTAGCGGGTTCGTCGGCGGGCGGGGAGCTGTTTTTT
CASSLYGPGLAGSSAGGELFF
>TRBJ1-5|TRBV28|.|TRBD1
TGTGCCAGCAGTCTATTGGACAGGTCGGAGCAGCCCCAGCATTTT
CASSLLDRSEQPQHF
>TRBJ2-6|TRBV5-1|.|.
TGCGCCAGCAGCTTGGTTGTTGGGGGCGGAGGGGCCAACGTCCTGACTTTC
CASSLVVGGGGANVLTF
>TRBJ1-6|TRBV6-1|.|TRBD1
TGTGCCAGCAGCCCCCGGGACAGATATTCACCCCTCCACTTT
CASSPRDRYSPLHF
>TRBJ2-5|TRBV7-3|.|.
TGTGCCAGCAGCGGGGCAGCCGGAGAGACCCAGTACTTC
CASSGAAGETQYF
>TRBJ1-3|TRBV5-4|.|TRBD1
TGTGCCAGCAGCTTGGACAGGGGATTCGGAAACACCATATATTTT
CASSLDRGFGNTIYF
>TRBJ2-7|TRBV4-3|.|.
TGCGCCAGCAGCCAAGATTTGCGATACGAGCAGTACTTC
CASSQDLRYEQYF
>TRBJ2-1|TRBV11-2|once|.
TGTGCCAGCAGCTTGAGGCGAATCAAAGGAGATGAGCAGTTCTTC
CASSLRRIKGDEQFF
>TRBJ2-1|TRBV10-3|.|TRBD2
TGTGCCATCAGTGGCCGGGAGGACGAGTTCTTC
CAISGREDEFF
>TRBJ2-3|TRBV2|.|TRBD1
TGTGCCAGCAGTCCCGGGACAGTCACAGATACGCAGTATTTT
CASSPGTVTDTQYF
>TRBJ2-3|TRBV11-2|.|TRBD2
TGTGCCAGCAGCTTAGGGGTAGCGGGAGGGTCCACAGATACGCAGTATTTT
CASSLGVAGGSTDTQYF
>TRBJ2-7|TRBV6-6|.|.
TGTGCCAGCAATGAGGGGGGGGGTATACCCTACGAGCAGTACTTC
CASNEGGGIPYEQYF
>TRBJ2-7|TRBV7-6|.|TRBD1
TGTGCCAGCAGCGAAGAGGGGACAGGGTCCTACGAGCAGTACTTC
CASSEEGTGSYEQYF
>TRBJ2-2|TRBV12-5|.|.
TGTGCTAGTGGTTTCCAGGGACAAATGATGAGGAACACCGGGGAGCTGTTTTTT
CASGFQGQMMRNTGELFF
>TRBJ1-6|TRBV7-2|.|TRBD1
TGTGCCAGCAGCTTAGTACAGGGGGTCAGGAATTCACCCCTCCACTTT
CASSLVQGVRNSPLHF
>TRBJ2-3|TRBV11-2|.|.
TGTGCCAGCAGCTTAGAACGGTCAGATACGCAGTATTTT
CASSLERSDTQYF
>TRBJ1-4|TRBV5-1|.|.
TGCGCCAGCAGCTTGGACGGGAAGGTTGAAAAACTGTTTTTT
CASSLDGKVEKLFF
>TRBJ2-7|TRBV6-1|.|.
TGTGCCAGCAGTGAAACAGGGTTGTACGAGCAGTACTTC
CASSETGLYEQYF
>TRBJ2-7|TRBV13|.|TRBD1
TGTGCCAGCAGGGCACGGACAGGGTCTATATACGAGCAGTACTTC
CASRARTGSIYEQYF
>TRBJ1-1|TRBV2|.|.
TGTGCCAGCAGGGCGGCCACTGAAGCTTTCTTT
CASRAATEAFF
>TRBJ1-2|TRBV5-1|.|.
TGCGCCAGCAGTGGTGGCGGAACCTCAGCTAACTATGGCTACACCTTC
CASSGGGTSANYGYTF
>TRBJ2-5|TRBV5-4|.|TRBD1
TGTGCCAGCAGCTTGGAAACAGGGGCGGGTGGAGAGACCCAGTACTTC
CASSLETGAGGETQYF
>TRBJ1-2|TRBV10-3|.|.
TGTGCCATCAAACAGGGTCGGGGTAACTATGGCTACACCTTC
CAIKQGRGNYGYTF